Each of the 2 T cell receptor beta chains below was sequenced from the same sample in a study of cytomegalovirus exposure and HLA in healthy donors. This table comes from immunoSEQ multiplex PCR, and its TCRdb copy is limited to in-frame clones, with some not included. This sample has about 160,000 clones, with just under 90% found just once. The sample consisted of PBMCs. The receptor set was obtained from a woman aged 18-29 years in good health and CMV-seropositive.

The rearrangement joins TRBV30 to TRBJ2-2, with a possible D match to TRBD2 (5 bases). CDR3 length: 16 residues. Germline loops: CDR1 GTSNPN, CDR2 SVGIG (reference sequence). Trimming pared 2 bases from V and 1 base from J, leaving 14 bases between. The CDR3 DNA is TGTGCCTGGAGTCCACCTGGTGGAGGGAACACCGGGGAGCTGTTTTTT. Translation gives CAWSPPGGGNTGELFF.

The rearrangement joins TRBV30 to TRBJ1-4, with 9 bases matching TRBD1. Germline CDR1 GTSNPN, CDR2 SVGIG (reference sequence). With 5 bases clipped from V and 3 bases from J, the junction kept 1 base outside the gene matches. The CDR3 is 13 residues long. The CDR3 sequence: CAWDRGSNEKLFF. The CDR3 bases are TGTGCCTGGGACAGGGGGTCTAATGAAAAACTGTTTTTT.